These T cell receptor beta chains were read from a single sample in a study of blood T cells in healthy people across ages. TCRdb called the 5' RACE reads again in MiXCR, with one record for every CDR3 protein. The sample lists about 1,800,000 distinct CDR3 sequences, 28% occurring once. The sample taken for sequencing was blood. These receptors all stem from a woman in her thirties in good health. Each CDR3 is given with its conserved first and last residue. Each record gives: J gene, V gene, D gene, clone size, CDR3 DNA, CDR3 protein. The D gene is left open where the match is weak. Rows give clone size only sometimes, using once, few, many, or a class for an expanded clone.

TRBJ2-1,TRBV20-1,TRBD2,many,TGCAGTGCTAGAGATTACAGCGGGAGGCGGGAGCAGTTCTTC,CSARDYSGRREQFF
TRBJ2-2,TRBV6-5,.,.,TGTGCCAGCAGTTATATGCAGGTCACCGGGGAGCTGTTTTTT,CASSYMQVTGELFF
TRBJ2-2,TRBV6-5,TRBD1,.,TGTGCCAGCAATTACTGGGGGACAGGGGGCCCCGGGGAGCTGTTTTTT,CASNYWGTGGPGELFF
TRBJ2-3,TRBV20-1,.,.,TGCAGTGCTAATACCCCCGGGGGACCCACAGACACGCAGTATTTT,CSANTPGGPTDTQYF
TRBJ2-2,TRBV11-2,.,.,TGTGCCAGCATCCCTCGGGCTCGGGAGCTGTTTTTT,CASIPRARELFF
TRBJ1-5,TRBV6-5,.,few,TGTGCCAGCAGTCCTCGGTCCTTTTATAGCAATCAGCCCCAGCATTTT,CASSPRSFYSNQPQHF
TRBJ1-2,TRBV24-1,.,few,TGTGCCACCAGTGATACCAATGGCTACACCTTC,CATSDTNGYTF
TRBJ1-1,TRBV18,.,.,TGTGCCAGCTCACCAGACGAGGGCACTGAAGCTTTCTTT,CASSPDEGTEAFF
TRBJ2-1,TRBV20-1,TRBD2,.,TGCAGTGCTAGGGCTTTTGACTCCGCGGGAGTCAATGAGCAGTTCTTC,CSARAFDSAGVNEQFF
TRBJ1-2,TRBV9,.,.,TGTGCCAGCAGAAGATCCATCGCAGGGGACTATGGCTACACCTTC,CASRRSIAGDYGYTF
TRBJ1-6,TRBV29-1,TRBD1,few,TGCAGCGTCTCCGGACCGGGACAGGCGAATTCACCCCTCCACTTT,CSVSGPGQANSPLHF
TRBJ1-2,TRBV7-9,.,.,TGTGCCAGCAGCCAGGGACGGAGGGGCTACACCTTC,CASSQGRRGYTF
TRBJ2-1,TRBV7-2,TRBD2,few,TGTGCCAGCAGCCCACGCGGGAGGGCCGGGAATGAGCAGTTCTTC,CASSPRGRAGNEQFF
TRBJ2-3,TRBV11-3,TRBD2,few,TGTGCCAGCAGCTTAGATAGCGGGGCTACAGATACGCAGTATTTT,CASSLDSGATDTQYF
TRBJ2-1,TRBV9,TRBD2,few,TGTGCCAGCAGCTTGGCGGGCGGGAGGATGGATGAGCAGTTCTTC,CASSLAGGRMDEQFF
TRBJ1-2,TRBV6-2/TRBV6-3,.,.,TGTGCCAGCAGTCGAACCGGGACATCCAACTATGGCTACACCTTC,CASSRTGTSNYGYTF